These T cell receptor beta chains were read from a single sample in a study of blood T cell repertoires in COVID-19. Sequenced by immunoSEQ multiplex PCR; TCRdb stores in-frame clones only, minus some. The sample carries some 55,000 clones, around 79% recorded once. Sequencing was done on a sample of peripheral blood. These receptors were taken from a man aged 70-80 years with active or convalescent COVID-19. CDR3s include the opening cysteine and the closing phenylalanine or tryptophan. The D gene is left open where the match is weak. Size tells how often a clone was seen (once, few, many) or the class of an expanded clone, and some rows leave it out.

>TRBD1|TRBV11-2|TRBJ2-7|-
TGTGCCAGCAGGAGGGACAGGCTATACGAGCAGTACTTC
CASRRDRLYEQYF
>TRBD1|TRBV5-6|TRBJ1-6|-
TGTGCCAGCAGCTTACCTTGGGACAGGGCTAATTCACCCCTCCACTTT
CASSLPWDRANSPLHF
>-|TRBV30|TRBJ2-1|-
TGTGCCTGGAGTGTACGCGGGATCCCCTACAATGAGCAGTTCTTC
CAWSVRGIPYNEQFF
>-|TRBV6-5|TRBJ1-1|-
TGTGCCAGCAGTTACTATGACAGAGGGAACACTGAAGCTTTCTTT
CASSYYDRGNTEAFF
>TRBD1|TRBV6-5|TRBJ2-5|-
TGTGCCAGCACCGGGCGGACAGGGCCTGGCGAGACCCAGTACTTC
CASTGRTGPGETQYF
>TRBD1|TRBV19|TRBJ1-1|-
TGTGCCAGTAGTACCAGGGGGAGGAACACTGAAGCTTTCTTT
CASSTRGRNTEAFF
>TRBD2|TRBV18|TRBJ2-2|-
TGTGCCAGCTCGGGAGGGGTGAACACCGGGGAGCTGTTTTTT
CASSGGVNTGELFF
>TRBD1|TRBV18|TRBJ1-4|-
TGTGCCAGCTCACCTTCAGGGGGCACGTCTAATGAAAAACTGTTTTTT
CASSPSGGTSNEKLFF
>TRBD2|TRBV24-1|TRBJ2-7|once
TGTGCCACCAGTGATGATAGCGGGACTGGGGAGCAGTACTTC
CATSDDSGTGEQYF
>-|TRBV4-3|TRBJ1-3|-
TGCGCCAGCAGCCAAGATTCGGGACAAAACACCATATATTTT
CASSQDSGQNTIYF
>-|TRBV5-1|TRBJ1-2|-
TGCGCCAGCAGCTTGACGGGGGTTCCCCTCTATGGCTACACCTTC
CASSLTGVPLYGYTF
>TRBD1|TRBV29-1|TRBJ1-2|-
TGCAGCGTTGACACCGCGGACAGGGGGAACTATGGCTACACCTTC
CSVDTADRGNYGYTF
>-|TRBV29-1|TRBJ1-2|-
TGCAGCTTCGGCGCTGGGGCGTGGGGCTACACCTTC
CSFGAGAWGYTF
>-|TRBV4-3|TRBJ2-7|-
TGCGCCAGCAGCCAAGTTGGGGGCAGTAAGTTCCACGAGCAGTACTTC
CASSQVGGSKFHEQYF
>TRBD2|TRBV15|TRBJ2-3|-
TGTGCCACCAGCAGACGCAGCGGGGGCGGCGCGGATACGCAGTATTTT
CATSRRSGGGADTQYF
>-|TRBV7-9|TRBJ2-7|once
TGTGCCAGCAGCTTAGGGAGTCAGGGCGAGCAGTACTTC
CASSLGSQGEQYF
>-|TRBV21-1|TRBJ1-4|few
TGTGCCAGCAGCTCCCGACAGGAGCCAACTAATGAAAAACTGTTTTTT
CASSSRQEPTNEKLFF
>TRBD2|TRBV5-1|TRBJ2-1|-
TGCGCCAGCAGTTTTAGCGGGGGGGTATACAATGAGCAGTTCTTC
CASSFSGGVYNEQFF
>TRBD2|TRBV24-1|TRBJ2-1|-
TGTGCCACCAGTCCCCCCCTAGCGGGGGACCACAATGAGCAGTTCTTC
CATSPPLAGDHNEQFF
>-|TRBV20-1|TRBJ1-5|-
TGCAGTGCGTCACAAGACAGTCCCCAGCATTTT
CSASQDSPQHF
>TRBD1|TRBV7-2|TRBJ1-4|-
TGTGCCAGCAGCGGACAGGCGAATGAAAAACTGTTTTTT
CASSGQANEKLFF
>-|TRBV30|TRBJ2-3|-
TGTGCCTGGGCATTCCAAAGGGGCCTTAGCACAGATACGCAGTATTTT
CAWAFQRGLSTDTQYF